These 27 T cell receptor beta chains were all obtained from the same sample, sequenced in a study of cytomegalovirus exposure and HLA in healthy donors. TCRdb keeps only in-frame clones here, not all; method: immunoSEQ multiplex PCR. The sample contains about 180,000 clones, roughly 85% of which appear only once. The sample taken for sequencing was PBMCs. These receptors all come from a young man in good health and CMV-seropositive.

This chain connects TRBV28 to TRBJ1-2; D remains unclear. The CDR3 loop spans 13 amino acids. CDR1 is MDHEN, CDR2 SYDVKM, per germline. V was pared by 7 bases and J by 3 bases, with 12 bases between. In DNA, the CDR3 is TGTGCCAGCATCGGAGGGCGCGACTATGGCTACACCTTC. Protein: CASIGGRDYGYTF.

This chain joins TRBV9 and TRBJ2-3; D may be TRBD1 (6 bases). Trimming pared 4 bases from V and 1 base from J, leaving 16 bases between. Germline V CDR1 and CDR2: SGDLS, YYNGEE. The CDR3 totals 16 residues. CDR3 loop: CASSPRSRGGTDTQYF. CDR3 nucleotides: TGTGCCAGCAGCCCCAGATCCAGGGGTGGCACAGATACGCAGTATTTT.

This chain connects TRBV6-1 to TRBJ1-2; no clear D gene. The CDR3 is 13 residues long. V shed 10 bases and J shed 3 bases, with 15 bases lying between them. Germline V gives CDR1 MNHNS, CDR2 SASEGT. CDR3 nucleotides: TGTGCCACCGCTCGGCAGGCCGACTATGGCTACACCTTC. Translation: CATARQADYGYTF.

This chain links TRBV7-6 with TRBJ1-1, with D hard to call. The CDR3 contains 13 residues. Between the trimmed V and J ends, which lost 0 bases and 5 bases, there was a span of 7 bases. Germline assignment: CDR1 SGHVS and CDR2 FNYEAQ. The CDR3 bases are TGTGCCAGCAGCTTAGCCCCCAGGACTGAAGCTTTCTTT. This encodes CASSLAPRTEAFF.

This clone has a single count. The chain couples TRBV28 to TRBJ2-3; 7 nucleotides match TRBD1. CDR3 length equals 13 residues. The junction had 4 bases not matched to a gene; V was cut back by 8 bases and J by 2 bases. CDR1 is MDHEN and CDR2 is SYDVKM in the germline V gene. CDR3 amino acids: CASRDRNTDTQYF. The CDR3 bases are TGTGCCAGCCGGGACAGAAACACAGATACGCAGTATTTT.

This chain links TRBV25-1 with TRBJ2-1; the match to TRBD2 covers 12 bases. The CDR3 covers 15 residues. Germline CDR1 reads MGHDK; CDR2 reads SYGVNS. Trimming removed 3 bases from V and 7 bases from J; junction bases left unmatched: 4. Written as DNA, the CDR3 is TGTGCCAGCAGTGATTCTAGCGGGGGGGCAAATGAGCAGTTCTTC. Translating gives CASSDSSGGANEQFF.

This clone was recorded once. The chain employs TRBV5-4 and TRBJ1-2; 11 bases are a match to TRBD1. With V trimmed by 4 bases and J by 3 bases, 8 bases remained unmatched. CDR1 is SGHNT and CDR2 is YYREEE in the germline V gene (reference sequence). CDR3 size: 16 residues. The CDR3 region has the DNA TGTGCCAGCAGCCCCGGACAGGGGGCATTGGACTATGGCTACACCTTC. It codes for CASSPGQGALDYGYTF.

This clone has only one observation. This rearrangement joins TRBV28 to TRBJ2-2; D perhaps matches TRBD2 (6 bases). V lost 3 bases, J lost 6 bases, and 14 bases lay in between. CDR1 and CDR2 from the germline V gene are MDHEN and SYDVKM. This CDR3 has 15 amino acids. Here the CDR3 DNA reads TGTGCCAGCAGTTTCAGGCGGGGTCCTTCCGGGGAGCTGTTTTTT. Protein product: CASSFRRGPSGELFF.

The CDR3 here is CASSLRQQGYEQYF. The CDR3 nucleotides are TGTGCCAGCAGCTTGAGACAGCAAGGCTACGAGCAGTACTTC. The V gene is TRBV5-5, the J gene TRBJ2-7; perhaps TRBD1 as D (5 bases). The V and J ends lost 1 base and 3 bases respectively, with 11 bases between them. CDR1 is SGHKS, CDR2 YYEKEE, per germline (reference sequence). This CDR3 contains 14 residues.

V is TRBV11-3 and J is TRBJ2-7, with D hard to call. Germline assignment: CDR1 SGHNT and CDR2 YENEEA. The V gene lost 1 base and the J gene lost 6 bases, with 4 bases spanning the gap. The CDR3 spans 11 residues. CDR3 in DNA: TGTGCCAGCAGCTTAGTAGCCGAGCAGTACTTC. Protein: CASSLVAEQYF.

In its sample, this clone was seen a few times. The chain carries TRBV28 and TRBJ2-1; D ambiguous. The CDR3 contains 13 residues. Germline values: CDR1 MDHEN, CDR2 SYDVKM. The V end lost 4 bases, the J end lost 0 bases, and 4 bases lay between the germline ends. The CDR3: CASSSYSYNEQFF. The CDR3 nucleotides are TGTGCCAGCAGTTCTTACTCCTACAATGAGCAGTTCTTC.

In the case of this clone: Additional DNA sequences in this sample encode the identical CDR3. The chain couples TRBV28 to TRBJ2-7; maybe TRBD1 (5 bases). CDR3 length: 12 residues. CDR1 is MDHEN and CDR2 is SYDVKM in the germline V gene. Trimming removed 6 bases at V and 3 bases at J, with 9 bases between. The CDR3 sequence is CASSPTDYEQYF. As DNA, the CDR3 is TGTGCCAGCAGCCCGACAGACTACGAGCAGTACTTC.

The genes are TRBV25-1 and TRBJ2-5, with a possible D match to TRBD2 (6 bases). Germline values: CDR1 MGHDK, CDR2 SYGVNS. Trimming removed 2 bases at V and 0 bases at J, with 13 bases between. The CDR3 sequence is 16 residues long. The CDR3 DNA reads TGTGCCAGCAGTGAAGGGGCTAGCGCGTACCAAGAGACCCAGTACTTC. Encoded protein: CASSEGASAYQETQYF.

The chain has TRBV11-2 and TRBJ2-1, with a weak D call TRBD2 (5 bases). Germline values: CDR1 SGHAT, CDR2 FQNNGV. The CDR3 has 13 amino acids. V dropped 3 bases and J dropped 7 bases, with 10 bases sitting between them. The CDR3 DNA sequence: TGTGCCAGCAGCTTCCCGGGGTATAATGAGCAGTTCTTC. Protein product: CASSFPGYNEQFF.

This chain connects TRBV6-5 to TRBJ1-2; a weak D match, TRBD1 (6 bases). The CDR3 consists of 13 residues. Trimming took 5 bases from V and 4 from J, leaving 11 bases between them. CDR1 and CDR2 (germline): MNHEY, SVGAGI. The CDR3 here is CASSRGSGYGYTF. The CDR3, as DNA: TGTGCCAGCAGTAGGGGGTCAGGCTATGGCTACACCTTC.

The rearrangement joins TRBV7-3 to TRBJ2-1, with 12 bases that match TRBD2. CDR3 length: 18 residues. The germline V gene encodes CDR1 SGHTA and CDR2 FQGTGA. V was pared by 3 bases and J by 5 bases, with 11 bases of the junction left unmatched. The CDR3 region has the DNA TGTGCCAGCAGCTTTGCACCATTACTAGCGGGAGGAGACAATGAGCAGTTCTTC. Translated, it gives CASSFAPLLAGGDNEQFF.

The chain couples TRBV29-1 to TRBJ2-6; TRBD1 aligns across 10 bases. Losses at the gene ends were 6 bases for V and 2 bases for J; bases not matched to a gene: 10. The germline gives CDR1 SQVTM, CDR2 ANQGSEA. This CDR3 contains 17 residues. CDR3 sequence reads: CSVVTGTGDAGANVLTF. CDR3 sequence (DNA): TGCAGCGTCGTAACCGGGACAGGGGATGCTGGGGCCAACGTCCTGACTTTC.

The V gene is TRBV5-4, the J gene TRBJ2-6; tentatively, D is TRBD1 (5 bases). V lost 2 bases and J 4 bases, leaving 7 bases between the germline ends. The V gene's germline CDR1 is SGHNT and CDR2 YYREEE (reference sequence). The CDR3 has 14 amino acids. This CDR3 is CASSLGVGANVLTF. CDR3 coding DNA: TGTGCCAGCAGCTTAGGGGTAGGGGCCAACGTCCTGACTTTC.

This chain connects TRBV9 to TRBJ1-4; no firm D call. The V end was cut by 4 bases, the J end by 8 bases, with 21 bases between. CDR3 size: 16 residues. Looked up from germline, CDR1 is SGDLS and CDR2 is YYNGEE. The DNA of the CDR3 is TGTGCCAGCAGCCCCTCGGGTGACTACCAAGAGGAAAAACTGTTTTTT. Protein sequence: CASSPSGDYQEEKLFF.

The table lists this clone with a count of one. The chain is built from TRBV7-9 and TRBJ2-7, with 7 bases identical to TRBD1. The length of the CDR3 is 15 residues. Germline loops: CDR1 SEHNR, CDR2 FQNEAQ (reference sequence). The V gene end was trimmed by 4 bases and the J gene end by 2 bases; junction bases not matched to a gene: 8. The CDR3 spells CASSSNRGFPYEQYF. CDR3 sequence (DNA): TGTGCCAGCAGCTCCAACAGGGGATTTCCCTACGAGCAGTACTTC.

The chain recombines TRBV28 with TRBJ2-3, with D hard to call. V lost 5 bases to trimming and J lost 4 bases, with 7 bases between them. Looked up from germline, CDR1 is MDHEN and CDR2 is SYDVKM. This CDR3 is built from 12 residues. In DNA, the CDR3 is TGTGCCAGCAGTCAACCGGCAGATACGCAGTATTTT. Its translation is CASSQPADTQYF.

The count of this clone is one. This sequence joins TRBV5-5 and TRBJ2-1; D possibly corresponds to TRBD1 (6 bases). The V end was cut by 0 bases, the J end by 6 bases, with 13 bases between. The CDR3 totals 15 residues. Germline V gene data show CDR1 as SGHKS and CDR2 as YYEKEE (reference sequence). CDR3 in amino acids: CASSLVQGMVNEQFF. The DNA for the CDR3 is TGTGCCAGCAGCTTGGTTCAGGGGATGGTCAATGAGCAGTTCTTC.

The chain recombines TRBV5-1 with TRBJ2-2; TRBD2 is a possible D gene (6 bases). The CDR3 spans 18 residues. V was clipped by 0 bases and J by 7 bases, with 22 bases between them. Germline loops: CDR1 SGHRS, CDR2 YFSETQ. DNA for the CDR3: TGCGCCAGCAGCTTGGCCGTACTAGCTCGTCCAAGTAGCGGGGAGCTGTTTTTT. Translated: CASSLAVLARPSSGELFF.

The chain links TRBV10-3 to TRBJ1-5; 8 bases are a match to TRBD1. V lost 2 bases and J lost 0; bases outside the gene matches: 3. The CDR3 runs to 16 residues. Per germline, CDR1 ENHRY and CDR2 SYGVKD. The CDR3 nucleotides read TGTGCCATCAGTGAGCGGACAGGGAATAGCAATCAGCCCCAGCATTTT. Translated, it gives CAISERTGNSNQPQHF.

The chain joins TRBV28 to TRBJ2-3; 7 nucleotides line up with TRBD2. The CDR3 is 12 residues long. The germline V gene encodes CDR1 MDHEN and CDR2 SYDVKM. V was pared by 3 bases and J by 6 bases, with 0 bases of the junction left unmatched. CDR3 residues: CASSLGGDTQYF. The CDR3 DNA reads TGTGCCAGCAGTTTGGGGGGGGATACGCAGTATTTT.

This clone has a handful of counts. This chain joins TRBV6-5 and TRBJ1-2; 7 positions match TRBD1. There are 12 residues in the CDR3. Germline lookup yields CDR1 MNHEY and CDR2 SVGAGI. The trim removed 0 bases at V and 8 bases at J, leaving 0 bases unmatched. The CDR3 sequence: CASSYSTGGYTF. The CDR3 DNA reads TGTGCCAGCAGTTACTCGACAGGGGGCTACACCTTC.

V gene TRBV30 combines with J gene TRBJ2-5; TRBD1 agrees at 7 bases. Trimming cost V 7 bases and J 1 base; bases outside gene matches: 6. CDR1 and CDR2 (germline): GTSNPN, SVGIG (reference sequence). There are 13 residues in the CDR3. CDR3 sequence: CASPGQTQETQYF. Written as DNA, the CDR3 is TGTGCCTCTCCGGGACAGACCCAAGAGACCCAGTACTTC. The whole variable domain, remainder taken from reference TRBV30 and TRBJ2-5, is SQTIHQWPATLVQPVGSPLSLECTVEGTSNPNLYWYRQAAGRGLQLLFYSVGIGQISSEVPQNLSASRPQDRQFILSSKKLLLSDSGFYLCASPGQTQETQYFGPGTRLLVL.